This T cell receptor beta chain was sequenced in a study of T-cell reconstitution after alpha-beta-depleted transplantation in children. Study-wide results and caveats: Hyperexpanded clones declined; after one year, newly produced T cells mostly supplied diversity.

Comment on this clonotype: No antigen is known for it.

This CDR3 comprises 15 residues. J gave up 1 base and V 7 bases, and 4 bases lay outside the gene matches. Germline-derived CDR1 and CDR2 are KGHDR and SFDVKD. TCRbeta library preparation incorporated unique molecular identifiers. TCRdb independently ran MiXCR on the PCR reads; one entry per CDR3 protein. The sample has about 300,000 distinct CDR3 sequences; roughly a tenth are singletons. The material sequenced was PBMCs, taken before TCRalphabeta/CD19-depleted stem cell transplant. The J gene is TRBJ2-2, the V gene TRBV24-1; 8 positions match TRBD1. The receptor was isolated from a boy under two years old with acute myeloid leukemia, due to receive a stem cell transplant. The CDR3 reads CATRGQGGNTGELFF. In DNA form, the CDR3 reads TGTGCCACCAGAGGACAGGGTGGGAACACCGGGGAGCTGTTTTTT.